The sequence of this T cell receptor (beta chain) was determined in a study of PD-1 blockade in classical Hodgkin lymphoma. On the study more broadly: Each patient was given nivolumab 3 mg/kg through a vein every 2 weeks.

Notes on the study in general: As was reported, newly diagnosed patients showed lower baseline TCR diversity than healthy donors did.

The CDR3 is 12 residues long. Germline V gene sequence: CDR1 SGHAT, CDR2 FQNNGV. Trimming shortened V by 5 bases and J by 6 bases, and 10 bases separated the two germline ends. Only in-frame clones appear in the TCRdb table, and some are missing; sequencing was by immunoSEQ multiplex PCR. The sample has about 29,000 clones; 65% to 90% are singletons. All patients experienced relapse after autologous stem cell transplantation, and brentuximab vedotin exposure was variable. Magnetic negative selection of thawed PBMCs was the method by which CD4+ T cells were purified. To note about this clone: Its cognate antigen is unknown.

The starting material was CD4+ T cells from blood, obtained at baseline. The genes are TRBV11-2 and TRBJ1-1, with a possible D match to TRBD1 (6 bases). This sequence was found in a human donor with classical Hodgkin lymphoma. The CDR3 reads CASSTPGAEAFF. In DNA, the CDR3 is TGTGCCAGCAGCACCCCAGGGGCTGAAGCTTTCTTT.